This paragraph reports one T cell receptor beta chain. Its antigen is not known. This sample was taken from a study of cytomegalovirus exposure and HLA in healthy donors. Looking at the study overall: In an early release, HLA-typed donors contributed approximately 80 million unique TCR sequences. Study observations and caveats: In a later analysis, TCR association rates varied by HLA locus: DRB1 most, HLA-C fewest. Both high specificity and high sensitivity reportedly marked the classifier's diagnosis of cytomegalovirus status. According to a later analysis, donors in an Asian-associated ancestry cluster reportedly had fewer N-insertions than the roughly 670-donor mean.

Vbeta (60) and Jbeta (13) primers were used in the PCR. Produced via immunoSEQ multiplex PCR; TCRdb's table is partial and in-frame only. Here the sample spans approximately 190,000 clones, roughly 84% being singletons. Germline values: CDR1 DFQATT, CDR2 SNEGSKA (reference sequence). The CDR3 covers 10 residues. The TCR was taken from a boy younger than 18 in good health and CMV-seronegative. This chain joins TRBV20-1 and TRBJ2-5, with a tentative D call TRBD2 (6 bases). What was sequenced was PBMCs. CDR3 in DNA: TGCAGCGGGGGTCCCGAGACCCAGTACTTC. It translates to CSGGPETQYF.